A selection of T cell receptor beta chains follows, all from one sample in a study of shared clonotypes between healthy human individuals. Method: immunoSEQ multiplex PCR; TCRdb's copy keeps in-frame clones and lacks some. Of about 690,000 clones in the sample, roughly 88% were seen once. The source material was memory CD8+ T cells from PBMCs. The receptors derive from a man aged 18 to 29 in good health. Some clones in this sample may be carry-over from other donors' samples. Both conserved end residues are part of each CDR3. Fields, in order: D gene, V gene, J gene, clone size, CDR3 DNA, CDR3 protein. A D gene is named only where the DNA matches it firmly. Size values are once, few and many counts, or a class for expanded clones, and some rows have none.

NA	TRBV10-2	TRBJ2-1	NA	TGCGCCAGCACATTTTCCTACAATGAGCAGTTCTTC	CASTFSYNEQFF
TRBD2	TRBV9	TRBJ2-1	NA	TGTGCCAGCAGCGAAGCGGGGAGGAGCTCCTACAATGAGCAGTTCTTC	CASSEAGRSSYNEQFF
NA	TRBV7-9	TRBJ1-2	NA	TGTGCCAGCAGCGAAACCTCAGGGGCTTACTATGGCTACACCTTC	CASSETSGAYYGYTF
TRBD1	TRBV7-2	TRBJ2-7	NA	TGTGCCAGCAGCTTATTGGACAGGGAGAACTACGAGCAGTACTTC	CASSLLDRENYEQYF
NA	TRBV28	TRBJ1-2	NA	TGTGCCAGCAGTTTCCACAGGAGCTACTATGGCTACACCTTC	CASSFHRSYYGYTF
NA	TRBV19	TRBJ1-1	NA	TGTGCCAGTAGTCCGAACCCCACCGGGTTCGCTGAAGCTTTCTTT	CASSPNPTGFAEAFF
NA	TRBV5-5	TRBJ2-2	NA	TGTGCCAGCAGCTTGGTACATATACTACCCGGGGAGCTGTTTTTT	CASSLVHILPGELFF
NA	TRBV5-1	TRBJ1-1	NA	TGCGCCAGCAGCTTTGGGGTGGTTAGGAACACTGAAGCTTTCTTT	CASSFGVVRNTEAFF
NA	TRBV29-1	TRBJ2-7	once	TGCAGCGTTCTGGGGGCGCCTGGCGAGCAGTACTTC	CSVLGAPGEQYF
TRBD2	TRBV5-1	TRBJ2-1	NA	TGCGCCAGCAGCCCCCGACCCGGGACTAGCGGGACCAATGAGCAGTTCTTC	CASSPRPGTSGTNEQFF
TRBD2	TRBV9	TRBJ2-1	NA	TGTGCCAGCAGCGTTCTAGCGGGTAAATCCTCCTACAATGAGCAGTTCTTC	CASSVLAGKSSYNEQFF
NA	TRBV27	TRBJ2-1	NA	TGTGCCAGCACTGGGCTCCGAAACCGTGAGCAGTTCTTC	CASTGLRNREQFF
NA	TRBV16	TRBJ1-4	NA	TGTGCCAGCAGCCAATGGGTTGCAACTAATGAAAAACTGTTTTTT	CASSQWVATNEKLFF
NA	TRBV13	TRBJ1-1	NA	TGTGCCAGCAGGCAGGCCCCCGGGACTGAAGCTTTCTTT	CASRQAPGTEAFF
NA	TRBV10-3	TRBJ1-2	NA	TGTGCCATCAATGAGTCGACTCTATATGGGGGTACCTATGGCTACACCTTC	CAINESTLYGGTYGYTF
NA	TRBV4-2	TRBJ1-3	NA	TGTGCCAGCAGCCAAACTATCGGCTCTGGAAACACCATATATTTT	CASSQTIGSGNTIYF
NA	TRBV6-5	TRBJ2-7	NA	TGTGCCAGCGGGGCCTACGAGCAGTACTTC	CASGAYEQYF
TRBD1	TRBV4-1	TRBJ1-2	NA	TGCGCCAGCAGCCTCAGACAGGGAGCGGATGGCTACACCTTC	CASSLRQGADGYTF
NA	TRBV28	TRBJ2-1	NA	TGTGCCAGCAAATCGGGCGCGACGCGTGAGCAGTTCTTC	CASKSGATREQFF
TRBD2	TRBV7-9	TRBJ2-7	NA	TGTGCCAGCAGCTTATATACGGGAGGGGATACCTACGAGCAGTACTTC	CASSLYTGGDTYEQYF
NA	TRBV5-5	TRBJ1-2	few	TGTGCCAGCAGCTTGGTGGGTGTGGTTAACTATGGCTACACCTTC	CASSLVGVVNYGYTF
NA	TRBV7-2	TRBJ2-1	NA	TGTGCCAGCAGCTTGGACTGGACCGCCTTTAATGAGCAGTTCTTC	CASSLDWTAFNEQFF
NA	TRBV30	TRBJ2-6	NA	TGTGCCTGGAGTGTACTCGGGGCAGCTGGGGCCAACGTCCTGACTTTC	CAWSVLGAAGANVLTF
NA	TRBV11-2	TRBJ2-7	NA	TGTGCCAGCGGTCAATACGAGCAGTACTTC	CASGQYEQYF
NA	TRBV15	TRBJ2-7	NA	TGTGCCACCAGCCCAGCAGGGGTCTACGAGCAGTACTTC	CATSPAGVYEQYF
TRBD1	TRBV2	TRBJ1-1	NA	TGTGCCACGGAGGGGGACAGGGCATCTCTCGGATCCGAAGCTTTCTTT	CATEGDRASLGSEAFF
NA	TRBV14	TRBJ2-5	NA	TGTGCCAGCAGCCCAGACGCAGGGGAGGAGACCCAGTACTTC	CASSPDAGEETQYF
TRBD2	TRBV5-4	TRBJ2-7	NA	TGTGCCAGCAGCTTTAAGCGGGAGAAATCCTACGAGCAGTACTTC	CASSFKREKSYEQYF
TRBD2	TRBV15	TRBJ2-1	NA	TGTGCCACCTCGCGTTCGGGGGGAAATGAGCAGTTCTTC	CATSRSGGNEQFF
TRBD1	TRBV19	TRBJ2-3	NA	TGTGCCAGTAGGGAGGGGGACAGGGTAACAGATACGCAGTATTTT	CASREGDRVTDTQYF
NA	TRBV9	TRBJ2-7	NA	TGTGCCAGCAGCGTAAGGGCCCGCGCGGAAGCCTACGAGCAGTACTTC	CASSVRARAEAYEQYF
TRBD2	TRBV27	TRBJ2-1	NA	TGTGCCAGCAGTTCCAAACCGGGACTAGCGGGAGTTGGTGAGCAGTTCTTC	CASSSKPGLAGVGEQFF
TRBD2	TRBV6-1	TRBJ2-1	NA	TGTGCCAGCAGTGTGCTAGCGGAGGGATACAATGAGCAGTTCTTC	CASSVLAEGYNEQFF
TRBD2	TRBV9	TRBJ2-3	NA	TGTGCCAGCAGCTCCGGGACTAGCGGGAGGGGACTATCCACAGATACGCAGTATTTT	CASSSGTSGRGLSTDTQYF
NA	TRBV27	TRBJ1-2	NA	TGTGCCAGCAGTTTATCCTCCGCAGGCTATGGCTACACCTTC	CASSLSSAGYGYTF
NA	TRBV12-5	TRBJ2-2	once	TGTGCTAGTGGTTTCGACAGCCAGGAGCTGTTTTTT	CASGFDSQELFF
NA	TRBV9	TRBJ2-3	NA	TGTGCCAGCAGCGTAGCTGAGGAGGGGGCTAGCACAGATACGCAGTATTTT	CASSVAEEGASTDTQYF
TRBD1	TRBV4-3	TRBJ1-1	NA	TGCGCCAGCAGCCAATTTACAGGGGGCACTGAAGCTTTCTTT	CASSQFTGGTEAFF
NA	TRBV19	TRBJ2-7	NA	TGTGCCAGTAGTATAGGGTGGGGCGCCCCCTACGAGCAGTACTTC	CASSIGWGAPYEQYF
NA	TRBV27	TRBJ1-1	NA	TGTGCCAGCAGTTTCGGGGGCTTGAACACTGAAGCTTTCTTT	CASSFGGLNTEAFF
NA	TRBV2	TRBJ2-1	NA	TGTGCCCAGACAGGCTCCTACAATGAGCAGTTCTTC	CAQTGSYNEQFF